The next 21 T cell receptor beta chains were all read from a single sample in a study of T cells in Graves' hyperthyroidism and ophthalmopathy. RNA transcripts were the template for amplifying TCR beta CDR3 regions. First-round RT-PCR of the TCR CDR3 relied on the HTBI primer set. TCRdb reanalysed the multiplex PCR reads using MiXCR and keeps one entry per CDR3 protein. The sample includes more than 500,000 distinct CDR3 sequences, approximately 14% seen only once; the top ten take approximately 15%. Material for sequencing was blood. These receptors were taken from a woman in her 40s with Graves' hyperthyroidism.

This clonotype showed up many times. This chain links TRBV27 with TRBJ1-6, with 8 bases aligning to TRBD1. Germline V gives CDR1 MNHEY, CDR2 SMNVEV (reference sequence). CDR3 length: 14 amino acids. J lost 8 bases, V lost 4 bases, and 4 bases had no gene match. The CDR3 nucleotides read TGTGCCAGCAGTTACGACAGGGGATATTCACCCCTCCACTTT. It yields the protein CASSYDRGYSPLHF.

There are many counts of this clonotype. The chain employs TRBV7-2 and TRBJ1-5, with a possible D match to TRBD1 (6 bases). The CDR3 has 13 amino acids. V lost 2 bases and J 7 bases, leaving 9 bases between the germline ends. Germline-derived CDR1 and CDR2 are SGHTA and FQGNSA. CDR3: CASSLRGDQPQHF. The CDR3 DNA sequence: TGTGCCAGCAGCTTAAGGGGGGACCAGCCCCAGCATTTT.

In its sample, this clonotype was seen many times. CDR3 DNA sequence: TGTGCCAGCAGCTTAGGGACAGGGGTTGGAGAGACCCAGTACTTC. It translates to CASSLGTGVGETQYF. The J gene is TRBJ2-5, the V gene TRBV7-9; 9 positions match TRBD1. The trim removed 1 base at V and 4 bases at J, leaving 4 bases unmatched. CDR3 size: 15 residues. Looked up from germline, CDR1 is SEHNR and CDR2 is FQNEAQ (reference sequence). Full variable domain (rest looked up from reference TRBV7-9 and TRBJ2-5): DTGVSQNPRHKITKRGQNVTFRCDPISEHNRLYWYRQTLGQGPEFLTYFQNEAQLEKSRLLSDRFSAERPKGSFSTLEIQRTEQGDSAMYLCASSLGTGVGETQYFGPGTRLLVL.

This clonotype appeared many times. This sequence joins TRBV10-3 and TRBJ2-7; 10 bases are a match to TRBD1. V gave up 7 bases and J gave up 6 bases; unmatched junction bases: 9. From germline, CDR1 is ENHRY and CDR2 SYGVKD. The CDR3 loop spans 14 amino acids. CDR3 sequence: CAIKKGTGAGEQYF. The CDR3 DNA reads TGTGCCATCAAGAAAGGGACAGGGGCAGGCGAGCAGTACTTC.

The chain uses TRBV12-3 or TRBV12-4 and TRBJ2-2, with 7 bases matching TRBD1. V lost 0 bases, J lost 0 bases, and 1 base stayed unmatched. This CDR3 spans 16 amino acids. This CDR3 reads CASSLAQGANTGELFF. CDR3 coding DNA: TGTGCCAGCAGTTTAGCTCAGGGGGCGAACACCGGGGAGCTGTTTTTT.

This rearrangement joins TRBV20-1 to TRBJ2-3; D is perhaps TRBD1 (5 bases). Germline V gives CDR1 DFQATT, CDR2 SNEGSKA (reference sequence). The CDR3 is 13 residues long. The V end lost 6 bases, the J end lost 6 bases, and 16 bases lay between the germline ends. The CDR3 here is CSAPRQTVDTQYF. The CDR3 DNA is TGCAGTGCACCCAGACAGACCGTGGATACGCAGTATTTT.

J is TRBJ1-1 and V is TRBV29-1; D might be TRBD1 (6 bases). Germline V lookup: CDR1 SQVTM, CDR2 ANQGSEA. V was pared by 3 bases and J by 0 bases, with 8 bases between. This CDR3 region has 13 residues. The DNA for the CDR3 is TGCAGCGTTGAGGACAGTCTGAACACTGAAGCTTTCTTT. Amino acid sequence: CSVEDSLNTEAFF.

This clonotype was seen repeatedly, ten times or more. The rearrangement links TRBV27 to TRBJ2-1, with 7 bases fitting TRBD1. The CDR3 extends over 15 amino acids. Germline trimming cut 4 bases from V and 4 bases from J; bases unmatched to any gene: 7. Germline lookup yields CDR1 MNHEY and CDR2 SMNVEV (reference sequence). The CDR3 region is CASSSTGFLYNEQFF. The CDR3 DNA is TGTGCCAGCAGTTCGACAGGGTTCTTATACAATGAGCAGTTCTTC.

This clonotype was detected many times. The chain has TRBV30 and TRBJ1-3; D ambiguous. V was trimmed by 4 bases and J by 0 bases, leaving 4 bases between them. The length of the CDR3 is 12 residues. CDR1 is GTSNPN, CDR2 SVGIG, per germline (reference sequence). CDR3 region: CAWMDSGNTIYF. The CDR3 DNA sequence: TGTGCCTGGATGGACTCTGGAAACACCATATATTTT.

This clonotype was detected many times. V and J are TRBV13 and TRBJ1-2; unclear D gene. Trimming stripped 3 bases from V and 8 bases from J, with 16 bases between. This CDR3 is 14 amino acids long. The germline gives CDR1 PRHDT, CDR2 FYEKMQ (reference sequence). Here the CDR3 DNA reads TGTGCCAGCAGCTTCTGGACGGACGAGAGGGGCTACACCTTC. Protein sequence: CASSFWTDERGYTF.

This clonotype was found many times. Here the CDR3 reads CASSQHGWGTEAFF. In DNA form, the CDR3 reads TGTGCCAGCAGCCAACACGGATGGGGCACTGAAGCTTTCTTT. The chain has TRBV7-3 and TRBJ1-1; D not resolved. Deletions cut 5 bases from V and 4 bases from J, with 14 bases between. CDR1 is SGHTA, CDR2 FQGTGA, per germline. This CDR3 is built from 14 residues.

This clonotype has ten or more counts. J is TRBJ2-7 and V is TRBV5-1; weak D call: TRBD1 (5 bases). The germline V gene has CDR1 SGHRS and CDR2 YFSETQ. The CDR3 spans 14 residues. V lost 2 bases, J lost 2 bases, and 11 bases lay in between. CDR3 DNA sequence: TGCGCCAGCAGCTTCGGACAATCCCCCTACGAGCAGTACTTC. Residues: CASSFGQSPYEQYF.

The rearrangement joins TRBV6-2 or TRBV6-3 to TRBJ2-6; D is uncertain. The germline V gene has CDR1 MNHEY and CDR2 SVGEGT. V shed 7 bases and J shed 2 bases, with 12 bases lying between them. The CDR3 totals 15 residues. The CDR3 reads CASNVVGAGANVLTF. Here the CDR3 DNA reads TGTGCCAGCAATGTGGTCGGCGCTGGGGCCAACGTCCTGACTTTC.

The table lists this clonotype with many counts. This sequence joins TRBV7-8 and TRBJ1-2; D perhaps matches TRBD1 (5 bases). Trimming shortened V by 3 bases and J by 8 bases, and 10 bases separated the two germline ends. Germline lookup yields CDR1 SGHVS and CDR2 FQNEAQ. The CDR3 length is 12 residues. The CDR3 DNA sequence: TGTGCCAGCAGCTTTTTGGGACGAGGCTACACCTTC. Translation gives CASSFLGRGYTF. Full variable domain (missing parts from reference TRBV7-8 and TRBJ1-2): GAGVSQSPRYKVAKRGQDVALRCDPISGHVSLFWYQQALGQGPEFLTYFQNEAQLDKSGLPSDRFFAERPEGSVSTLKIQRTQQEDSAVYLCASSFLGRGYTFGSGTRLTVV.

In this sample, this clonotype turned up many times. The CDR3 DNA reads as TGCAGTGCTAGCCAATCAACGGGACTTCAATTCACAGATACGCAGTATTTT. It codes for CSASQSTGLQFTDTQYF. V and J are TRBV20-1 and TRBJ2-3; maybe TRBD2 (6 bases). The germline V and J ends were trimmed by 3 bases and 2 bases, with 21 bases remaining between them. The CDR3 covers 17 residues. CDR1 is DFQATT and CDR2 is SNEGSKA in the germline V gene (reference sequence).

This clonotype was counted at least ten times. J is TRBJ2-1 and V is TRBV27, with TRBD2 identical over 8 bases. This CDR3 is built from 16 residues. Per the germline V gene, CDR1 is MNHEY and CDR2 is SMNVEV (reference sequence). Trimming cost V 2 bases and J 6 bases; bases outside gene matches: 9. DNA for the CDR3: TGTGCCAGCAGTTTAAAGGTAGCGGGACCATTCAATGAGCAGTTCTTC. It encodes CASSLKVAGPFNEQFF.

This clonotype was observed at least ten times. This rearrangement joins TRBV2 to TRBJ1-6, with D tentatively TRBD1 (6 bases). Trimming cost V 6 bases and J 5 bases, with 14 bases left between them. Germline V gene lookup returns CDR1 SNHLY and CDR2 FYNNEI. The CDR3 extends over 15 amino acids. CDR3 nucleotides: TGTGCCAGCAGCCAACCGGGACAAGATAATTCACCCCTCCACTTT. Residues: CASSQPGQDNSPLHF.

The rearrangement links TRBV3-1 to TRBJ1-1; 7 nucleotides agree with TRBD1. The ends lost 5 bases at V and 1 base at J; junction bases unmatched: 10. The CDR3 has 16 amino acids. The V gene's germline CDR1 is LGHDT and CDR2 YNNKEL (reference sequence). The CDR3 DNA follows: TGTGCCAGCAGCTTAGATGGCAGACAGGGGAACACTGAAGCTTTCTTT. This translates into CASSLDGRQGNTEAFF. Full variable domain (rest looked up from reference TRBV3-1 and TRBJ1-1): DTAVSQTPKYLVTQMGNDKSIKCEQNLGHDTMYWYKQDSKKFLKIMFSYNNKELIINETVPNRFSPKSPDKAHLNLHINSLELGDSAVYFCASSLDGRQGNTEAFFGQGTRLTVV.

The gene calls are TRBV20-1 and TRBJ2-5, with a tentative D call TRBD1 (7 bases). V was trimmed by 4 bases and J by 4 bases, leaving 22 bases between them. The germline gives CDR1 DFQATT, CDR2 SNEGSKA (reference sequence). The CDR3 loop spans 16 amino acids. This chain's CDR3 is CSATPQGGIKRETQYF. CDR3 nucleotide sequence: TGCAGTGCTACCCCCCAGGGGGGTATTAAACGAGAGACCCAGTACTTC.

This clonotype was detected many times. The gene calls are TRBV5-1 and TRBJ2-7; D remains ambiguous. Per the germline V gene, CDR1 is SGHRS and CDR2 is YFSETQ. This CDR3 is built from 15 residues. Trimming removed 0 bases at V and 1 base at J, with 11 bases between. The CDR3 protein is CASSLAIGGSYEQYF. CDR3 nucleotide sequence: TGCGCCAGCAGCTTGGCCATCGGCGGATCCTACGAGCAGTACTTC.

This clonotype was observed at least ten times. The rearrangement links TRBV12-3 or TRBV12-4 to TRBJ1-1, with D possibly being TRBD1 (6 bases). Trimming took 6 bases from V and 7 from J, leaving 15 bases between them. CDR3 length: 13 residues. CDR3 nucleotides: TGTGCCAGCAGCCAGTCAACAGGGTATGAAGCTTTCTTT. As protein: CASSQSTGYEAFF.